Following are 30 T cell receptor beta chains from one sample sequenced in a study of blood T cell repertoires in COVID-19. Profiling relied on immunoSEQ multiplex PCR, and the TCRdb table lists in-frame clones only, not all of them. The sample lists some 200,000 clones, roughly 84% occurring once. Sequenced sample: peripheral blood. The receptor set was obtained from a woman aged 80 or over with active or convalescent COVID-19.

This sequence joins TRBV5-4 and TRBJ1-2, with a possible D match to TRBD1 (5 bases). V shed 4 bases and J shed 8 bases, with 21 bases lying between them. This CDR3 is 15 amino acids long. CDR1 and CDR2 (germline): SGHNT, YYREEE (reference sequence). As DNA, the CDR3 is TGTGCCAGCAGCCGCGACAGACAACTAAACACCGGCTACACCTTC. This translates into CASSRDRQLNTGYTF.

This clone was recorded only once. The V call is TRBV28, the J call TRBJ1-2; D gene unclear. Germline V CDR1 and CDR2: MDHEN, SYDVKM. The CDR3 loop spans 13 amino acids. Between the trimmed V and J ends, which lost 2 bases and 8 bases, there was a span of 12 bases. For the CDR3, the DNA is TGTGCCAGCAGTTTAGTCCTTCAGGCGGGCTACACCTTC. Translating gives CASSLVLQAGYTF.

The rearrangement uses TRBV24-1 and TRBJ2-3; 7 bases agree with TRBD2. This CDR3 has 16 residues. V lost 3 bases, J lost 3 bases, and 8 bases stayed unmatched. Germline V lookup: CDR1 KGHDR, CDR2 SFDVKD. The CDR3 loop is CATSDRAPAGTDTQYF. CDR3 DNA sequence: TGTGCCACCAGTGATCGGGCCCCAGCGGGAACAGATACGCAGTATTTT.

The CDR3 sequence is CAWSVARPHEQFF. CDR3 DNA sequence: TGTGCCTGGAGTGTTGCTAGGCCCCATGAGCAGTTCTTC. The V gene is TRBV30, the J gene TRBJ2-1; D remains ambiguous. V lost 0 bases to trimming and J lost 8 bases, with 11 bases between them. Germline-derived CDR1 and CDR2 are GTSNPN and SVGIG (reference sequence). CDR3 length: 13 residues.

A single count supports this clone. The V call is TRBV11-2, the J call TRBJ2-5; D possibly corresponds to TRBD1 (6 bases). CDR1 is SGHAT and CDR2 is FQNNGV in the germline V gene. The CDR3 is made up of 14 amino acids. V gave up 6 bases and J gave up 0 bases, with 11 bases separating them. CDR3 sequence (DNA): TGTGCCAGCAGTGTGCAGGGGTACCAAGAGACCCAGTACTTC. It yields the protein CASSVQGYQETQYF. Supplemented by reference TRBV11-2 and TRBJ2-5, the full variable domain reads EAGVAQSPRYKIIEKRQSVAFWCNPISGHATLYWYQQILGQGPKLLIQFQNNGVVDDSQLPKDRFSAERLKGVDSTLKIQPAKLEDSAVYLCASSVQGYQETQYFGPGTRLLVL.

The chain recombines TRBV7-2 with TRBJ1-3; TRBD1 is a possible D gene (6 bases). Trimming pared 5 bases from V and 3 bases from J, leaving 11 bases between. Germline V lookup: CDR1 SGHTA, CDR2 FQGNSA. This CDR3 region has 14 residues. The CDR3 reads CASSLGQLGNTIYF. The CDR3 DNA follows: TGTGCCAGCAGCCTAGGACAGCTTGGAAACACCATATATTTT.

V usage is TRBV6-5 and J usage is TRBJ1-6; 8 bases match TRBD1. The CDR3 has 15 residues. The germline V gene encodes CDR1 MNHEY and CDR2 SVGAGI. The V segment lost 2 bases and the J segment 9 bases; nucleotides outside the gene matches: 6. CDR3 sequence (DNA): TGTGCCAGCAGTTACGCGGGACAGGCTAGTTCACCCCTCCACTTT. This gives the protein CASSYAGQASSPLHF.

The chain employs TRBV6-5 and TRBJ1-6, with D perhaps TRBD1 (6 bases). This CDR3 is built from 16 residues. The germline CDR1 and CDR2 sequences are MNHEY and SVGAGI. V was shortened by 2 bases and J by 4 bases, with 12 bases between the two germline ends. The DNA of the CDR3 is TGTGCCAGCAGTTACGGAGGGGGGGCTTATAATTCACCCCTCCACTTT. Translation: CASSYGGGAYNSPLHF.

The chain uses TRBV2 and TRBJ2-7, with TRBD2 matching 7 bases. The junction had 9 bases not matched to a gene; V was cut back by 6 bases and J by 7 bases. The V gene's germline CDR1 is SNHLY and CDR2 FYNNEI. The CDR3 totals 13 residues. CDR3 in DNA: TGTGCCAGCAGCGGGACTGGAGCGGGGGAGCAGTACTTC. It translates to CASSGTGAGEQYF.

CDR3 coding DNA: TGCGCCAGCAGCGTACTAGGGGGGGAAGAAGAGACCCAGTACTTC. This translates into CASSVLGGEEETQYF. The chain joins TRBV5-1 to TRBJ2-5, with D maybe TRBD2 (7 bases). V was cut by 4 bases and J by 3 bases, with 16 bases left in between. This CDR3 spans 15 amino acids. CDR1 and CDR2 from the germline V gene are SGHRS and YFSETQ.

The chain employs TRBV11-3 and TRBJ2-5, with 8 bases identical to TRBD2. This CDR3 comprises 15 residues. V shed 5 bases and J 5 bases; nucleotides not matched to a gene: 10. Germline V CDR1 and CDR2: SGHNT, YENEEA. CDR3 sequence reads: CASSPPGGRGETQYF. Written as DNA, the CDR3 is TGTGCCAGCAGCCCTCCGGGGGGGCGTGGGGAGACCCAGTACTTC.

The gene calls are TRBV5-8 and TRBJ1-5; 8 nucleotides match TRBD1. Trimming removed 4 bases from V and 2 bases from J; junction bases left unmatched: 8. This CDR3 comprises 16 residues. Looked up from germline, CDR1 is SGHTS and CDR2 is YDEGEE. CDR3 coding DNA: TGTGCCAGCAGCAACACAGGGGGGACGGGCAATCAGCCCCAGCATTTT. This sequence encodes CASSNTGGTGNQPQHF.

The gene calls are TRBV19 and TRBJ2-7; TRBD2 might be the D (5 bases). The germline gives CDR1 LNHDA, CDR2 SQIVND (reference sequence). This CDR3 spans 15 amino acids. The ends were cut back, 4 bases at V and 1 base at J, with 14 bases in the middle. The CDR3 here is CASSTVLAGSYEQYF. CDR3 nucleotides: TGTGCCAGTAGTACGGTCCTAGCCGGTTCCTACGAGCAGTACTTC. Full variable domain (outside the CDR3, taken from reference TRBV19 and TRBJ2-7): DGGITQSPKYLFRKEGQNVTLSCEQNLNHDAMYWYRQDPGQGLRLIYYSQIVNDFQKGDIAEGYSVSREKKESFPLTVTSAQKNPTAFYLCASSTVLAGSYEQYFGPGTRLTVT.

The chain has TRBV27 and TRBJ1-4, with 7 bases that match TRBD1. CDR3 length: 15 amino acids. V lost 8 bases and J lost 7; bases outside the gene matches: 13. CDR1 is MNHEY, CDR2 SMNVEV, per germline (reference sequence). The CDR3 DNA reads as TGTGCCAGCCCCCCCGACAGGGTGTACGGTGAAAAACTGTTTTTT. This gives the protein CASPPDRVYGEKLFF.

The gene calls are TRBV5-1 and TRBJ2-5, with TRBD2 identical over 8 bases. Germline V gives CDR1 SGHRS, CDR2 YFSETQ. The CDR3 extends over 15 amino acids. Losses at the gene ends were 3 bases for V and 2 bases for J; bases not matched to a gene: 6. The CDR3 DNA reads TGCGCCAGCAGCTCACTAGCGGCTCAACAAGAGACCCAGTACTTC. As protein: CASSSLAAQQETQYF.

This clone appeared a single time. The chain couples TRBV5-1 to TRBJ2-4, with TRBD2 as a possible D gene (6 bases). Trimming cost V 4 bases and J 2 bases, with 16 bases left between them. The CDR3 contains 16 residues. Germline V CDR1 and CDR2: SGHRS, YFSETQ. The CDR3 bases are TGCGCCAGCAGCCCTCATTGGGAGGTAACCAAAAACATTCAGTACTTC. Protein: CASSPHWEVTKNIQYF.

This clone was seen just once. The rearrangement uses TRBV24-1 and TRBJ2-1; 9 bases map to TRBD1. Germline CDR1 KGHDR, CDR2 SFDVKD. After removal of 4 bases from V and 6 bases from J, the junction contained 6 bases not matched to a gene. The CDR3 loop spans 15 amino acids. The CDR3 nucleotides read TGTGCCACCAGTGACCGGGGACAGGGAGGCAATGAGCAGTTCTTC. It is translated as CATSDRGQGGNEQFF.

The V call is TRBV7-3, the J call TRBJ2-2, with D perhaps matching TRBD1 (5 bases). Trimming shortened V by 4 bases and J by 5 bases, and 8 bases separated the two germline ends. This CDR3 is 13 amino acids long. Looked up from germline, CDR1 is SGHTA and CDR2 is FQGTGA. DNA for the CDR3: TGTGCCAGCAGCTACCCAGGGACCGGGGAGCTGTTTTTT. Translation gives CASSYPGTGELFF. Complete variable domain (other parts from reference TRBV7-3 and TRBJ2-2): GAGVSQTPSNKVTEKGKYVELRCDPISGHTALYWYRQSLGQGPEFLIYFQGTGAADDSGLPNDRFFAVRPEGSVSTLKIQRTERGDSAVYLCASSYPGTGELFFGEGSRLTVL.

DNA of the CDR3: TGTGCCAGCGGGACAGCCCTCTCTGGGGCCAACGTCCTGACTTTC. Protein product: CASGTALSGANVLTF. The chain recombines TRBV2 with TRBJ2-6; 7 positions match TRBD1. V gave up 8 bases and J gave up 0 bases; unmatched junction bases: 4. This CDR3 contains 15 residues. From germline, CDR1 is SNHLY and CDR2 FYNNEI.

This chain connects TRBV19 to TRBJ1-5, with 10 bases identical to TRBD1. The CDR3 totals 16 residues. V was pared by 4 bases and J by 2 bases, with 5 bases of the junction left unmatched. CDR1 and CDR2 from the germline V gene are LNHDA and SQIVND (reference sequence). In DNA, the CDR3 is TGTGCCAGTAGTAAAGGGACAGGGGTAGGCAATCAGCCCCAGCATTTT. Translated: CASSKGTGVGNQPQHF.

The rearrangement uses TRBV20-1 and TRBJ2-1; no firm D call. Germline V gives CDR1 DFQATT, CDR2 SNEGSKA (reference sequence). There are 14 residues in the CDR3. Trimming cost V 3 bases and J 6 bases, with 15 bases left between them. CDR3 bases: TGCAGTGCTAGTTTTAGCTATCAGCCCAATGAGCAGTTCTTC. It encodes CSASFSYQPNEQFF.

The chain couples TRBV19 to TRBJ2-7; 9 bases match TRBD2. The trim removed 5 bases at V and 3 bases at J, leaving 14 bases unmatched. CDR3 length: 17 amino acids. Germline values: CDR1 LNHDA, CDR2 SQIVND (reference sequence). The CDR3 loop is CASSSNRRGTSNYEQYF. For the CDR3, the DNA is TGTGCCAGTAGTTCCAATCGGCGAGGGACTAGCAACTACGAGCAGTACTTC.

J is TRBJ1-2 and V is TRBV6-5; D possibly corresponds to TRBD1 (5 bases). The CDR3 covers 15 residues. V dropped 0 bases and J dropped 1 base, with 9 bases sitting between them. Germline loops: CDR1 MNHEY, CDR2 SVGAGI. CDR3 bases: TGTGCCAGCAGTTACTCAGGGGAAGGTAACTATGGCTACACCTTC. Its protein product is CASSYSGEGNYGYTF.

The chain carries TRBV30 and TRBJ1-5, with 7 bases matching TRBD1. The CDR3 sequence is 12 residues long. Per the germline V gene, CDR1 is GTSNPN and CDR2 is SVGIG (reference sequence). J was trimmed by 6 bases and V by 1 base; bases with no gene match: 0. The DNA of the CDR3 is TGTGCCTGGAGTGGGGACAGTCAGCCCCAGCATTTT. Amino acids: CAWSGDSQPQHF.

The chain has TRBV5-4 and TRBJ1-6, with TRBD1 as a possible D gene (6 bases). CDR3 size: 14 residues. V dropped 5 bases and J dropped 7 bases, with 13 bases sitting between them. CDR1 and CDR2 from the germline V gene are SGHNT and YYREEE (reference sequence). The CDR3 nucleotides read TGTGCCAGCAGAACACAGGGTGAGAATTCACCCCTCCACTTT. It yields the protein CASRTQGENSPLHF.

This chain connects TRBV24-1 to TRBJ1-1; D possibly corresponds to TRBD1 (5 bases). Per germline, CDR1 KGHDR and CDR2 SFDVKD. V was trimmed by 12 bases and J by 3 bases, leaving 16 bases between them. The CDR3 spans 13 residues. CDR3 amino acids: CAVRRRGDTEAFF. The CDR3 region has the DNA TGTGCCGTCCGACGGAGGGGCGACACTGAAGCTTTCTTT.

This rearrangement joins TRBV28 to TRBJ1-4; possibly TRBD1 for D (5 bases). This CDR3 is built from 14 residues. V lost 5 bases to trimming and J lost 7 bases, with 14 bases between them. CDR1 and CDR2 (germline): MDHEN, SYDVKM. CDR3 protein: CASSPTGGFEKLFF. CDR3 coding DNA: TGTGCCAGCAGTCCCACGGGGGGATTTGAAAAACTGTTTTTT.

In this sample, this clone turned up a few times. This chain connects TRBV7-9 to TRBJ1-6, with D unresolved. The CDR3 is made up of 13 amino acids. Germline V gives CDR1 SEHNR, CDR2 FQNEAQ (reference sequence). The V gene lost 1 base and the J gene lost 9 bases, with 7 bases spanning the gap. The CDR3 loop is CASSLELGSPLHF. The CDR3 DNA reads TGTGCCAGCAGCTTAGAGCTCGGTTCACCCCTCCACTTT.

The rearrangement uses TRBV21-1 and TRBJ2-7; TRBD2 reflects the table's D call only, with no check against the DNA. TRBV21-1 is a recognized pseudogene. There are 13 residues in the CDR3. For the CDR3, the DNA is TGTGCCAGCAGCAAACCAGCGGGGTACGAGCAGTACTTC. Encoded protein: CASSKPAGYEQYF.

This chain joins TRBV7-8 and TRBJ2-7; 9 bases match TRBD1. The junction had 3 bases not matched to a gene; V was cut back by 0 bases and J by 6 bases. Germline V gene data show CDR1 as SGHVS and CDR2 as FQNEAQ. The CDR3 covers 14 residues. The CDR3 DNA reads TGTGCCAGCAGCTTAGCGGGACAGGGTACCGAGCAGTACTTC. Encoded protein: CASSLAGQGTEQYF.